These 12 T cell receptor beta chains were sequenced from one sample in a study of cytomegalovirus exposure and HLA in healthy donors. The PCR employed 60 Vbeta primers together with 13 Jbeta primers. The protocol was immunoSEQ multiplex PCR, while the TCRdb copy is restricted to in-frame clones and leaves out a portion. The profile shows fewer than 250,000 clones, around 83% of them singletons. Material for sequencing was PBMCs. The receptor source for this set is a woman in her 50s in good health and CMV-seropositive.

This rearrangement joins TRBV19 to TRBJ1-4; D perhaps matches TRBD1 (6 bases). The CDR3 covers 15 residues. The germline gives CDR1 LNHDA, CDR2 SQIVND (reference sequence). Trimming removed 6 bases at V and 0 bases at J, with 11 bases between. The CDR3 region is CASRIGTTTNEKLFF. CDR3 DNA sequence: TGTGCCAGTAGAATCGGGACAACAACTAATGAAAAACTGTTTTTT.

The V and J genes are TRBV9 and TRBJ1-5, with D unclear. Germline assignment: CDR1 SGDLS and CDR2 YYNGEE. V was clipped by 0 bases and J by 10 bases, with 14 bases between them. The CDR3 contains 14 residues. The CDR3 spells CASSVDAGVVPQHF. DNA for the CDR3: TGTGCCAGCAGCGTAGATGCAGGTGTGGTCCCCCAGCATTTT. The whole variable domain, remainder taken from reference TRBV9 and TRBJ1-5, is DSGVTQTPKHLITATGQRVTLRCSPRSGDLSVYWYQQSLDQGLQFLIQYYNGEERAKGNILERFSAQQFPDLHSELNLSSLELGDSALYFCASSVDAGVVPQHFGDGTRLSIL.

A note on this clone: A read error may account for a junction end that differs from germline. The rearrangement joins TRBV7-9 to TRBJ2-7; the D gene is possibly TRBD1 (6 bases). The CDR3 sequence is 14 residues long. Germline-derived CDR1 and CDR2 are SEHNR and FQNEAQ (reference sequence). The CDR3 DNA sequence: TGTTCCAGCAGCCGTAACCAGGGGTCTTACGAGCAGTACTTC. It codes for CSSSRNQGSYEQYF.

The chain has TRBV19 and TRBJ1-1; D gene ambiguous. V lost 3 bases and J lost 4, with 12 bases in between. There are 14 residues in the CDR3. Looked up from germline, CDR1 is LNHDA and CDR2 is SQIVND (reference sequence). CDR3 protein: CASSMTRRSTEAFF. CDR3 bases: TGTGCCAGTAGTATGACACGACGAAGCACTGAAGCTTTCTTT.

In regard to this clone: The DNA is omitted, as the CDR3 cannot be located on it reliably, and the CDR3 follows TCRdb's listing. The chain carries TRBV28 and TRBJ2-1; the table names TRBD2, a call not compared with the DNA. Germline-derived CDR1 and CDR2 are MDHEN and SYDVKM. The CDR3 is 14 residues long, ends included. The chain's CDR3 is CASSSSVTYNEQFF.

The rearrangement links TRBV28 to TRBJ1-5; 7 bases agree with TRBD1. The CDR3 has 16 residues. After removal of 7 bases from V and 2 bases from J, the junction contained 11 bases not matched to a gene. Germline V lookup: CDR1 MDHEN, CDR2 SYDVKM. In nucleotides, the CDR3 is TGTGCCAGCAAAGAACAGGGGAATTTGGGCAATCAGCCCCAGCATTTT. Protein sequence: CASKEQGNLGNQPQHF.

This clone occurred once. The CDR3 here is CASSLTGTDDNEKLFF. CDR3 bases: TGTGCCAGCAGCTTAACCGGGACAGATGATAATGAAAAACTGTTTTTT. The rearrangement links TRBV13 to TRBJ1-4; 7 bases line up with TRBD1. The CDR3 runs 16 residues. Germline CDR1 and CDR2: PRHDT and FYEKMQ (reference sequence). V was clipped by 2 bases and J by 4 bases; unmatched bases: 7.

This chain connects TRBV7-2 to TRBJ2-5; 7 bases fit TRBD1. CDR1 is SGHTA and CDR2 is FQGNSA in the germline V gene. After removal of 4 bases from V and 5 bases from J, the junction contained 16 bases not matched to a gene. CDR3 length: 17 residues. CDR3 sequence: CASSSPTRGQYLETQYF. The CDR3 region has the DNA TGTGCCAGCAGCTCCCCAACCAGGGGACAGTACTTGGAGACCCAGTACTTC.

The chain is built from TRBV7-2 and TRBJ1-1; D may be TRBD1 (5 bases). The CDR3 spans 14 residues. V lost 6 bases to trimming and J lost 4 bases, with 15 bases between them. Looked up from germline, CDR1 is SGHTA and CDR2 is FQGNSA. The CDR3 DNA follows: TGTGCCAGCAGAAAAAAACGGGGGGGCACTGAAGCTTTCTTT. As protein: CASRKKRGGTEAFF.

V and J are TRBV19 and TRBJ1-3; the D is unclear. CDR3 length: 16 residues. Germline V gives CDR1 LNHDA, CDR2 SQIVND (reference sequence). V lost 4 bases, J lost 4 bases, and 17 bases lay in between. CDR3 bases: TGTGCCAGTAGTAGAGGACTCACTCCGAACGGAAACACCATATATTTT. Protein sequence: CASSRGLTPNGNTIYF.

The chain is built from TRBV27 and TRBJ2-1; D is perhaps TRBD2 (7 bases). Germline V gene sequence: CDR1 MNHEY, CDR2 SMNVEV (reference sequence). This CDR3 has 14 amino acids. V shed 7 bases and J shed 5 bases, with 15 bases lying between them. The CDR3 sequence: CASTLIGGHNEQFF. Written as DNA, the CDR3 is TGTGCCAGCACCCTAATCGGGGGGCACAATGAGCAGTTCTTC.

The rearrangement links TRBV6-1 to TRBJ1-1; maybe TRBD1 (5 bases). The germline CDR1 and CDR2 sequences are MNHNS and SASEGT. The CDR3 totals 14 residues. The V end lost 7 bases, the J end lost 0 bases, and 12 bases lay between the germline ends. The DNA for the CDR3 is TGTGCCAGCAACATAGACAGAGTGAACACTGAAGCTTTCTTT. Protein: CASNIDRVNTEAFF.